This entry lists 27 T cell receptor beta chains sequenced from one sample in a study of OX40 agonist ivuxolimab in advanced cancers. Only in-frame clones appear in the TCRdb table, and some are missing; sequencing was by immunoSEQ multiplex PCR. The table shows under 80,000 clones, with roughly nine tenths occurring only once. The material was CD4+ or CD8+ T cells sorted from blood, obtained in a trial of the OX40 agonist ivuxolimab. These receptors all come from an adult with an advanced solid tumor such as melanoma, head and neck, liver or kidney cancer.

The V gene is TRBV12-5, the J gene TRBJ2-1; D is tentatively TRBD1 or TRBD2 (5 bases each). Germline V gene sequence: CDR1 LGHNT, CDR2 FRNRAP. The CDR3 sequence is 18 residues long. V lost 1 base and J 0 bases, leaving 16 bases between the germline ends. CDR3 amino acids: CASGLEWGFESSYNEQFF. CDR3 bases: TGTGCTAGTGGTTTGGAATGGGGGTTCGAAAGCTCCTACAATGAGCAGTTCTTC.

This sequence joins TRBV7-8 and TRBJ2-7, with unresolved D. There are 16 residues in the CDR3. V shed 1 base and J shed 0 bases, with 13 bases lying between them. Germline assignment: CDR1 SGHVS and CDR2 FQNEAQ. CDR3: CASSLGNSLSSYEQYF. The CDR3, as DNA: TGTGCCAGCAGCTTAGGCAATAGCCTGAGCTCCTACGAGCAGTACTTC. Filled out from reference TRBV7-8 and TRBJ2-7, the complete variable domain reads GAGVSQSPRYKVAKRGQDVALRCDPISGHVSLFWYQQALGQGPEFLTYFQNEAQLDKSGLPSDRFFAERPEGSVSTLKIQRTQQEDSAVYLCASSLGNSLSSYEQYFGPGTRLTVT.

With respect to this clone: Other nucleotide sequences from this sample produce the same CDR3. The gene calls are TRBV28 and TRBJ2-5, with D unresolved. CDR3 length equals 11 residues. V lost 2 bases and J lost 3, with 1 base in between. The V gene's germline CDR1 is MDHEN and CDR2 SYDVKM. In nucleotides, the CDR3 is TGTGCCAGCAGTTTAAAAGAGACCCAGTACTTC. It codes for CASSLKETQYF.

This clone came up a few times. V usage is TRBV5-6 and J usage is TRBJ1-4; no firm D call. V gave up 3 bases and J gave up 4 bases, with 19 bases separating them. The V gene's germline CDR1 is SGHDT and CDR2 YYEEEE. This CDR3 has 17 amino acids. The CDR3 spells CASSSVYSGGFNEKLFF. The CDR3 region has the DNA TGTGCCAGCAGCTCCGTATACTCGGGAGGCTTTAATGAAAAACTGTTTTTT.

A few counts support this clone. The gene calls are TRBV11-3 and TRBJ1-1; D unresolved. The germline V gene has CDR1 SGHNT and CDR2 YENEEA. The length of the CDR3 is 13 residues. V was clipped by 2 bases and J by 1 base, with 5 bases between them. The CDR3 protein is CASSLQENTEAFF. The CDR3 nucleotides read TGTGCCAGCAGCTTACAGGAGAACACTGAAGCTTTCTTT. The full variable domain, rest sourced from reference TRBV11-3 and TRBJ1-1, is EAGVVQSPRYKIIEKKQPVAFWCNPISGHNTLYWYLQNLGQGPELLIRYENEEAVDDSQLPKDRFSAERLKGVDSTLKIQPAELGDSAVYLCASSLQENTEAFFGQGTRLTVV.

J is TRBJ2-5 and V is TRBV5-1; TRBD1 agrees at 9 bases. Germline assignment: CDR1 SGHRS and CDR2 YFSETQ. The CDR3 is 16 residues long. V was pared by 0 bases and J by 4 bases, with 7 bases of the junction left unmatched. The chain's CDR3 is CASSLAGTGNGETQYF. CDR3 DNA: TGCGCCAGCAGCTTGGCTGGGACAGGGAATGGAGAGACCCAGTACTTC.

As DNA, the CDR3 is TGTGCCAGCAGTTACGGAGGGGGCTACACCTTC. Translation gives CASSYGGGYTF. The chain couples TRBV6-5 to TRBJ1-2; no definite D call. The CDR3 consists of 11 residues. The germline CDR1 and CDR2 sequences are MNHEY and SVGAGI. With 2 bases removed from V and 8 bases from J, the gap between germline ends came to 6 bases.

V usage is TRBV28 and J usage is TRBJ1-5; D is uncertain. Germline V gene data show CDR1 as MDHEN and CDR2 as SYDVKM. The length of the CDR3 is 15 residues. Deletions cut 3 bases from V and 1 base from J, with 10 bases between. CDR3 nucleotides: TGTGCCAGCAGTTTTCGTGTCTCGAGCAATCAGCCCCAGCATTTT. Its translation is CASSFRVSSNQPQHF.

The chain carries TRBV29-1 and TRBJ2-7, with D possibly TRBD1 on 6 matching bases. Germline V CDR1 and CDR2: SQVTM, ANQGSEA. The length of the CDR3 is 12 residues. Between the trimmed V and J ends, which lost 4 bases and 5 bases, there was a span of 12 bases. CDR3 in DNA: TGCAGCGTTGCCAGGGGATCCCACGAGCAGTACTTC. Protein product: CSVARGSHEQYF.

This rearrangement joins TRBV6-5 to TRBJ1-5; perhaps TRBD1 as D (6 bases). The CDR3 runs 14 residues. Trimming cost V 7 bases and J 2 bases, with 12 bases left between them. Germline CDR1 reads MNHEY; CDR2 reads SVGAGI. CDR3 amino acids: CASTEAGGNQPQHF. In nucleotides, the CDR3 is TGTGCCAGCACCGAAGCAGGGGGCAATCAGCCCCAGCATTTT.

The V and J genes are TRBV18 and TRBJ2-7; D perhaps matches TRBD1 (6 bases). The V and J ends lost 0 bases and 3 bases respectively, with 9 bases between them. CDR1 is KGHSH, CDR2 LQKENI, per germline. The CDR3 is 14 residues long. The CDR3 sequence: CASSPPNRDYEQYF. CDR3 DNA: TGTGCCAGCTCACCACCTAACAGGGACTACGAGCAGTACTTC.

This clone was found once. This chain joins TRBV7-2 and TRBJ2-4, with 10 bases lining up with TRBD1. Germline values: CDR1 SGHTA, CDR2 FQGNSA. The CDR3 totals 16 residues. The V segment lost 1 base and the J segment 5 bases; nucleotides outside the gene matches: 5. DNA for the CDR3: TGTGCCAGCAGCTTAGGGACCGGGACAGGGGAAAACATTCAGTACTTC. Translation: CASSLGTGTGENIQYF.

This clone was picked up one time. The chain is built from TRBV18 and TRBJ2-1; D possibly corresponds to TRBD1 (5 bases). V gave up 1 base and J gave up 7 bases, with 11 bases separating them. The CDR3 covers 14 residues. Germline V gene data show CDR1 as KGHSH and CDR2 as LQKENI. The CDR3 bases are TGTGCCAGCTCACCACAGCCAGGGTTAAATGAGCAGTTCTTC. Amino acid sequence: CASSPQPGLNEQFF.

This clone was seen a single time. J is TRBJ1-4 and V is TRBV30; TRBD1 aligns across 8 bases. The CDR3 contains 15 residues. The J segment lost 10 bases and the V segment lost 1 base, leaving 11 bases of the junction unmatched. Germline CDR1 is GTSNPN and CDR2 is SVGIG (reference sequence). Written as DNA, the CDR3 is TGTGCCTGGAGTGCTATACAGGGGGGTTTCGGAAAACTGTTTTTT. Translating it yields CAWSAIQGGFGKLFF.

DNA of the CDR3: TGTGCCAGCAGTTTATTTAATGGTGCCGCCAGGTATTCACCCCTCCACTTT. Translated, it gives CASSLFNGAARYSPLHF. V and J are TRBV27 and TRBJ1-6; D not resolved. The ends were cut back, 1 base at V and 8 bases at J, with 18 bases in the middle. The CDR3 consists of 17 residues. Germline V gene lookup returns CDR1 MNHEY and CDR2 SMNVEV (reference sequence).

J is TRBJ1-5 and V is TRBV19, with no clear D. Germline CDR1 is LNHDA and CDR2 is SQIVND (reference sequence). V was clipped by 4 bases and J by 0 bases, with 22 bases between them. This CDR3 is built from 19 residues. This CDR3 reads CASSKVGKGRGYSNQPQHF. CDR3 nucleotides: TGTGCCAGTAGTAAAGTTGGGAAGGGTAGAGGATATAGCAATCAGCCCCAGCATTTT.

This rearrangement joins TRBV30 to TRBJ1-3, with no clear D. CDR1 is GTSNPN and CDR2 is SVGIG in the germline V gene (reference sequence). The CDR3 sequence is 14 residues long. V was shortened by 0 bases and J by 0 bases, with 6 bases between the two germline ends. CDR3 bases: TGTGCCTGGAGTGTTATCGCCTCTGGAAACACCATATATTTT. Amino acid sequence: CAWSVIASGNTIYF.

The chain joins TRBV28 to TRBJ2-1; 7 bases match TRBD1. CDR3 length equals 18 residues. Looked up from germline, CDR1 is MDHEN and CDR2 is SYDVKM. The junction had 15 bases not matched to a gene; V was cut back by 7 bases and J by 0 bases. This CDR3 reads CASTNRDSSIFSYNEQFF. CDR3 in DNA: TGTGCCAGCACCAACCGGGACAGTAGTATATTCTCCTACAATGAGCAGTTCTTC. The variable domain in full, completed from reference TRBV28 and TRBJ2-1, reads DVKVTQSSRYLVKRTGEKVFLECVQDMDHENMFWYRQDPGLGLRLIYFSYDVKMKEKGDIPEGYSVSREKKERFSLILESASTNQTSMYLCASTNRDSSIFSYNEQFFGPGTRLTVL.

This clone was seen only a few times. The CDR3 coding sequence is TGCGCCAGCACCGTTGGAACTGGTTGGGGGGGCGAGCAGTACTTC. Encoded protein: CASTVGTGWGGEQYF. The genes are TRBV10-2 and TRBJ2-7, with 7 bases identical to TRBD2. This CDR3 comprises 15 residues. The V and J ends lost 7 bases and 6 bases, in that order; junction bases with no gene match: 15. Germline values: CDR1 WSHSY, CDR2 SAAADI.

The chain recombines TRBV7-6 with TRBJ2-7; D is perhaps TRBD1 (6 bases). V was trimmed by 3 bases and J by 0 bases, leaving 21 bases between them. This CDR3 is 18 amino acids long. Germline lookup yields CDR1 SGHVS and CDR2 FNYEAQ. The CDR3 sequence is CASSLKTGPAENSYEQYF. The CDR3 coding sequence is TGTGCCAGCAGCTTGAAGACAGGACCCGCCGAAAACTCCTACGAGCAGTACTTC.

This chain connects TRBV7-3 to TRBJ2-7, with TRBD1 matching over 10 bases. The CDR3 runs 13 residues. Losses at the gene ends were 4 bases for V and 7 bases for J; bases not matched to a gene: 4. CDR1 SGHTA and CDR2 FQGTGA come from the germline V gene. Here the CDR3 reads CASSSKDRGEQYF. CDR3 sequence (DNA): TGTGCCAGCAGCTCCAAGGACAGGGGGGAGCAGTACTTC.

The chain employs TRBV14 and TRBJ2-7; D possibly corresponds to TRBD1 (6 bases). The CDR3 loop spans 14 amino acids. In germline, CDR1 is SGHDN, CDR2 FVKESK. V dropped 1 base and J dropped 6 bases, with 13 bases sitting between them. For the CDR3, the DNA is TGTGCCAGCAGCCAAGCCAGGGGACGCGGCGAGCAGTACTTC. It encodes CASSQARGRGEQYF.

CDR3: CASSLELVGTDTQYF. CDR3 sequence (DNA): TGTGCCAGCAGCTTGGAATTGGTGGGCACAGATACGCAGTATTTT. The chain has TRBV5-4 and TRBJ2-3; D ambiguous. V gave up 0 bases and J gave up 1 base, with 9 bases separating them. The CDR3 runs to 15 residues. Germline assignment: CDR1 SGHNT and CDR2 YYREEE (reference sequence).

CDR3 protein: CASSDARDRAHNEQFF. The CDR3 DNA reads TGTGCCAGCAGTGACGCCCGGGACAGGGCCCACAATGAGCAGTTCTTC. V and J are TRBV6-4 and TRBJ2-1, with TRBD1 matching over 9 bases. Germline V gene lookup returns CDR1 MRHNA and CDR2 SNTAGT. V gave up 2 bases and J gave up 5 bases; unmatched junction bases: 7. The CDR3 is 16 amino acids.

The rearrangement joins TRBV5-1 to TRBJ2-3; TRBD2 might be the D (8 bases). Deletions cut 7 bases from V and 6 bases from J, with 21 bases between. The CDR3 length is 15 residues. Germline V gene data show CDR1 as SGHRS and CDR2 as YFSETQ. The CDR3 loop reads CASSFRGTRSDTQYF. CDR3 coding DNA: TGCGCCAGCTCCTTCAGGGGGACTAGAAGCGATACGCAGTATTTT.

This chain links TRBV19 with TRBJ2-7, with 9 bases fitting TRBD2. The CDR3 contains 14 residues. Trimming at V came to 5 bases and at J to 5 bases, leaving 7 bases not matched to a gene. Per the germline V gene, CDR1 is LNHDA and CDR2 is SQIVND (reference sequence). CDR3 protein: CASSFGLAGNEQYF. The CDR3 DNA follows: TGTGCCAGTAGTTTTGGTCTAGCGGGAAACGAGCAGTACTTC.

The chain couples TRBV4-1 to TRBJ1-4; 12 bases are a match to TRBD1. CDR1 and CDR2 from the germline V gene are MGHRA and YSYEKL. V shed 0 bases and J 4 bases; nucleotides not matched to a gene: 6. The CDR3 runs to 18 residues. CDR3 nucleotide sequence: TGCGCCAGCAGCCAAGATTTGGGACAGGGGGCATATAATGAAAAACTGTTTTTT. Amino acid sequence: CASSQDLGQGAYNEKLFF.